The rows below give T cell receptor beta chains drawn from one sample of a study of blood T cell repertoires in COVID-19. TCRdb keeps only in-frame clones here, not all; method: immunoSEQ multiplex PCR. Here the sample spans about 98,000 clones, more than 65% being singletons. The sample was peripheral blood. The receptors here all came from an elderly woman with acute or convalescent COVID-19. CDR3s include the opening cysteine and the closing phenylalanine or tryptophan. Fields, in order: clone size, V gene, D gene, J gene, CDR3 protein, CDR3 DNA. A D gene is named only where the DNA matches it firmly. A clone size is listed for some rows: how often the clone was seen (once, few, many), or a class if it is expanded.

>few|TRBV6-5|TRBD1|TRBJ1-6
CASSYSDRGRSPLHF
TGTGCCAGCAGTTACTCCGACAGGGGGCGTTCACCCCTCCACTTT
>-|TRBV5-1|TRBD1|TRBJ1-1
CASSFSEGAMNTEAFF
TGCGCCAGCAGCTTCTCGGAGGGGGCCATGAACACTGAAGCTTTCTTT
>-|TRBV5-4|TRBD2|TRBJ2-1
CASSLRIAGDNEQFF
TGTGCCAGCAGCTTGCGGATAGCGGGGGACAATGAGCAGTTCTTC
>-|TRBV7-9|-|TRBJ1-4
CASSLQGNREEKLFF
TGTGCCAGCAGCTTACAGGGAAACAGGGAGGAAAAACTGTTTTTT
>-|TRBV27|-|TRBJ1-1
CASSFRRLGSHTEAFF
TGTGCCAGCAGTTTTCGTCGTCTGGGGAGTCACACTGAAGCTTTCTTT
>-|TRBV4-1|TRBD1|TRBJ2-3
CASSQGQSRTQYF
TGCGCCAGCAGCCAGGGACAGTCCAGAACGCAGTATTTT
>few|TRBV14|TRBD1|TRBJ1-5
CASSGRTGMLYRGNQPQHF
TGTGCCAGCAGCGGGCGGACAGGGATGCTATATCGCGGCAATCAGCCCCAGCATTTT
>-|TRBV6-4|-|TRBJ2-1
CASSDSPGNNEQFF
TGTGCCAGCAGTGACTCGCCAGGGAACAATGAGCAGTTCTTC
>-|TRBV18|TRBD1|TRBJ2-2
CASSSGTGNTGELFF
TGTGCCAGCTCTTCCGGGACAGGGAACACCGGGGAGCTGTTTTTT
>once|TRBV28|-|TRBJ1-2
CASSSIRGGFYGYTF
TGTGCCAGCAGTTCAATCAGGGGTGGGTTCTATGGCTACACCTTC